The next 28 T cell receptor beta chains were all read from a single sample in a study of a mutant IDH1 vaccine in newly diagnosed glioma. The assay was immunoSEQ multiplex PCR, and TCRdb's table has in-frame clones only and misses some. This table has 35,000 to 55,000 clones, around 81% appearing once. Their specific antigens are unknown. The time point denotes: week 35, safety follow-up. Vaccinated patients received 300 ug of mutant IDH1 20-mer peptide per dose, with topical imiquimod. Sequenced material: PBMCs, taken from a glioma patient whose treatment included an IDH1 peptide vaccine. The source is a middle-aged woman with glioma. Some clones in this sample may be carry-over from other donors' samples.

This clone was found once. The chain combines TRBV7-2 with TRBJ1-2; D unclear. The CDR3 is made up of 15 amino acids. The V gene lost 1 base and the J gene lost 9 bases, with 18 bases spanning the gap. Germline V gene data show CDR1 as SGHTA and CDR2 as FQGNSA. CDR3 protein: CASSLGLGQAGSYTF. CDR3 DNA: TGTGCCAGCAGCTTAGGTCTTGGGCAGGCGGGAAGCTACACCTTC.

The chain carries TRBV19 and TRBJ2-2; TRBD1 matches at 9 bases. The CDR3 has 15 residues. V gave up 6 bases and J gave up 5 bases; unmatched junction bases: 7. Germline lookup yields CDR1 LNHDA and CDR2 SQIVND (reference sequence). CDR3 sequence: CASSPQTGGTGELFF. The CDR3, as DNA: TGTGCCAGTAGCCCCCAGACAGGGGGTACCGGGGAGCTGTTTTTT.

The V gene is TRBV5-4, the J gene TRBJ1-5, with D uncertain. The CDR3 loop spans 14 amino acids. The V gene lost 1 base and the J gene lost 0 bases, with 5 bases spanning the gap. Germline lookup yields CDR1 SGHNT and CDR2 YYREEE (reference sequence). In DNA, the CDR3 is TGTGCCAGCAGCTTGAGGGATAGCAATCAGCCCCAGCATTTT. Its translation is CASSLRDSNQPQHF.

V usage is TRBV15 and J usage is TRBJ1-2, with D possibly being TRBD1 (5 bases). This CDR3 is 11 amino acids long. Germline assignment: CDR1 LNHNV and CDR2 YYDKDF (reference sequence). Trimming shortened V by 5 bases and J by 8 bases, and 9 bases separated the two germline ends. The CDR3: CATSPGLGYTF. CDR3 nucleotide sequence: TGTGCCACCAGCCCAGGGTTAGGCTACACCTTC.

This clone is categorized as medium-sized. The chain employs TRBV11-2 and TRBJ2-5, with D possibly matching TRBD1 (5 bases). V was clipped by 7 bases and J by 7 bases, with 13 bases between them. The V gene's germline CDR1 is SGHAT and CDR2 FQNNGV. The CDR3 extends over 12 amino acids. The CDR3 coding sequence is TGTGCCAGCACCACAGGTCATGGGACCCAGTACTTC. It specifies CASTTGHGTQYF.

V and J are TRBV5-1 and TRBJ2-3, with D uncertain. Germline CDR1 is SGHRS and CDR2 is YFSETQ. The CDR3 is 16 residues long. Deletions cut 4 bases from V and 2 bases from J, with 17 bases between. As DNA, the CDR3 is TGCGCCAGCAGCCTGGCCGGGTTGCCCGCCACAGATACGCAGTATTTT. Translating it yields CASSLAGLPATDTQYF.

The chain is built from TRBV20-1 and TRBJ1-1; possibly TRBD1 for D (5 bases). This CDR3 has 11 residues. The ends were cut back, 8 bases at V and 7 bases at J, with 14 bases in the middle. The V gene's germline CDR1 is DFQATT and CDR2 SNEGSKA (reference sequence). For the CDR3, the DNA is TGCAGTACCCCCACAGGTCGTGAAGCTTTCTTT. It is translated as CSTPTGREAFF.

V usage is TRBV9 and J usage is TRBJ2-5; TRBD2 matches at 12 bases. The ends lost 6 bases at V and 0 bases at J; junction bases unmatched: 3. CDR1 is SGDLS, CDR2 YYNGEE, per germline. This CDR3 region has 15 residues. DNA for the CDR3: TGTGCCAGCACCCTAGCGGGAGGGGACCAAGAGACCCAGTACTTC. Translation: CASTLAGGDQETQYF.

This chain links TRBV6-5 with TRBJ1-2; D gene ambiguous. Germline CDR1 reads MNHEY; CDR2 reads SVGAGI. Between the trimmed V and J ends, which lost 6 bases and 7 bases, there was a span of 9 bases. This CDR3 contains 11 residues. DNA for the CDR3: TGTGCCAGCAGCCAACATGGTGGCTACACCTTC. This translates into CASSQHGGYTF.

The V and J genes are TRBV28 and TRBJ2-7; D is ambiguous. The germline V and J ends were trimmed by 5 bases and 0 bases, with 14 bases remaining between them. The germline V gene encodes CDR1 MDHEN and CDR2 SYDVKM. The CDR3 is 15 residues long. The CDR3 DNA reads as TGTGCCAGCAGTCCAGTGACACCGATCTCCTACGAGCAGTACTTC. It encodes CASSPVTPISYEQYF.

This chain joins TRBV9 and TRBJ1-1; D might be TRBD1 (6 bases). The CDR3 has 14 amino acids. CDR1 SGDLS and CDR2 YYNGEE come from the germline V gene. The V end lost 1 base, the J end lost 1 base, and 8 bases lay between the germline ends. CDR3 loop: CASSVRQENTEAFF. In DNA, the CDR3 is TGTGCCAGCAGCGTAAGACAGGAGAACACTGAAGCTTTCTTT.

V is TRBV7-2 and J is TRBJ1-3; D is unresolved. V lost 5 bases and J 2 bases, leaving 13 bases between the germline ends. The germline V gene has CDR1 SGHTA and CDR2 FQGNSA. The CDR3 extends over 15 amino acids. DNA of the CDR3: TGTGCCAGCAGCCCCGACGGAAACCCTGGAAACACCATATATTTT. Protein product: CASSPDGNPGNTIYF.

V and J are TRBV19 and TRBJ1-1; 7 bases map to TRBD1. The ends lost 0 bases at V and 3 bases at J; junction bases unmatched: 7. CDR1 LNHDA and CDR2 SQIVND come from the germline V gene (reference sequence). The CDR3 has 16 residues. CDR3 coding DNA: TGTGCCAGTAGTATAGACGGAGGGGGCGTCTACACTGAAGCTTTCTTT. Translating gives CASSIDGGGVYTEAFF.

The V gene is TRBV29-1, the J gene TRBJ2-1; a weak D match, TRBD2 (6 bases). The V gene lost 1 base and the J gene lost 1 base, with 14 bases spanning the gap. Germline CDR1 is SQVTM and CDR2 is ANQGSEA. The CDR3 consists of 16 residues. The CDR3 coding sequence is TGCAGCGTTGAAGTCCCCGGGAGTAATTCCTACAATGAGCAGTTCTTC. Translation gives CSVEVPGSNSYNEQFF.

V is TRBV19 and J is TRBJ2-5, with D unresolved. Gene TRBJ2-7 matches the end of the DNA better, so the J call may be wrong. Germline CDR1 and CDR2: LNHDA and SQIVND (reference sequence). This CDR3 comprises 15 residues. The CDR3 loop is CASSIIYPVSGEQYF. The CDR3 bases are TGTGCCAGTAGTATTATTTATCCGGTGTCGGGCGAGCAGTACTTC.

The chain has TRBV23-1 and TRBJ2-2; D gene ambiguous. TRBV23-1 is identified as an open reading frame with a role that is uncertain. The ends were cut back, 8 bases at V and 6 bases at J, with 10 bases in the middle. The CDR3 contains 12 residues. The CDR3 nucleotides are TGCGCCAGCTACAGTTCCCCCGGGGAGCTGTTTTTT. It codes for CASYSSPGELFF.

CDR3 protein: CASSASPWDEQYF. CDR3 DNA sequence: TGTGCCAGCAGCGCCAGCCCCTGGGACGAGCAGTACTTC. The rearrangement joins TRBV9 to TRBJ2-7, with no clear D. Looked up from germline, CDR1 is SGDLS and CDR2 is YYNGEE. V shed 3 bases and J shed 5 bases, with 12 bases lying between them. This CDR3 is 13 amino acids long.

CDR3 loop: CASSQEGTAHSNQPQHF. CDR3 DNA: TGTGCCAGCAGCCAAGAGGGGACAGCCCATAGCAATCAGCCCCAGCATTTT. This chain links TRBV4-2 with TRBJ1-5, with 7 bases that match TRBD1. The V gene end was trimmed by 0 bases and the J gene end by 0 bases; junction bases not matched to a gene: 5. Germline-derived CDR1 and CDR2 are LGHNA and YNFKEQ. The CDR3 loop spans 17 amino acids.

The V call is TRBV5-5, the J call TRBJ1-1; D possibly corresponds to TRBD1 (5 bases). Germline V gene sequence: CDR1 SGHKS, CDR2 YYEKEE (reference sequence). The CDR3 sequence is 14 residues long. V was clipped by 0 bases and J by 6 bases, with 12 bases between them. The CDR3 loop reads CASSLVGSGPEAFF. The CDR3 bases are TGTGCCAGCAGCTTGGTGGGGTCGGGGCCTGAAGCTTTCTTT.

The V gene is TRBV4-1, the J gene TRBJ2-5; D is ambiguous. CDR3 length: 11 amino acids. Looked up from germline, CDR1 is MGHRA and CDR2 is YSYEKL. Trimming cost V 6 bases and J 5 bases, with 7 bases left between them. The CDR3 sequence is CASRFGETQYF. In nucleotides, the CDR3 is TGCGCCAGCAGATTCGGGGAGACCCAGTACTTC.

This clone showed up just a few times. The chain recombines TRBV7-6 with TRBJ1-4; 7 nucleotides agree with TRBD1. This CDR3 has 16 residues. Germline V gene data show CDR1 as SGHVS and CDR2 as FNYEAQ. J gave up 5 bases and V 1 base, and 7 bases lay outside the gene matches. In nucleotides, the CDR3 is TGTGCCAGCAGCTTAGGACAGGGAGGCTACAATGAAAAACTGTTTTTT. It translates to CASSLGQGGYNEKLFF.

The V and J genes are TRBV27 and TRBJ2-3, with a tentative D call TRBD2 (7 bases). This CDR3 has 16 amino acids. The ends were cut back, 1 base at V and 1 base at J, with 12 bases in the middle. The germline V gene has CDR1 MNHEY and CDR2 SMNVEV (reference sequence). The CDR3 loop is CASSLWAGAGTDTQYF. The CDR3 nucleotides read TGTGCCAGCAGTTTATGGGCGGGGGCGGGCACAGATACGCAGTATTTT.

The table lists this clone with a count of one. J is TRBJ2-7 and V is TRBV27; D might be TRBD2 (6 bases). The CDR3 length is 14 residues. Trimming took off 4 bases at V and 3 bases at J, with 13 bases between the two ends. Germline V gives CDR1 MNHEY, CDR2 SMNVEV (reference sequence). Here the CDR3 DNA reads TGTGCCAGCAGTTGGGCCGGGAGAGGCTACGAGCAGTACTTC. This translates into CASSWAGRGYEQYF.

V usage is TRBV29-1 and J usage is TRBJ1-2; weak D call: TRBD1 (6 bases). Trimming removed 2 bases at V and 4 bases at J, with 14 bases between. The CDR3 has 14 residues. Germline CDR1 and CDR2: SQVTM and ANQGSEA. CDR3 loop: CSVEPPGDGYGYTF. The CDR3 nucleotides read TGCAGCGTTGAACCCCCAGGGGACGGCTATGGCTACACCTTC. The full variable domain, in which reference TRBV29-1 and TRBJ1-2 provide the parts outside the CDR3, is SAVISQKPSRDICQRGTSLTIQCQVDSQVTMMFWYRQQPGQSLTLIATANQGSEATYESGFVIDKFPISRPNLTFSTLTVSNMSPEDSSIYLCSVEPPGDGYGYTFGSGTRLTVV.

This chain joins TRBV27 and TRBJ1-4; D may be TRBD1 (6 bases). The germline gives CDR1 MNHEY, CDR2 SMNVEV (reference sequence). V was clipped by 6 bases and J by 6 bases, with 14 bases between them. The CDR3 is 14 residues long. The CDR3 region has the DNA TGTGCCAGCAGACTTCAGGGGAGTCATGAAAAACTGTTTTTT. This codes for CASRLQGSHEKLFF. Supplemented by reference TRBV27 and TRBJ1-4, the full variable domain reads EAQVTQNPRYLITVTGKKLTVTCSQNMNHEYMSWYRQDPGLGLRQIYYSMNVEVTDKGDVPEGYKVSRKEKRNFPLILESPSPNQTSLYFCASRLQGSHEKLFFGSGTQLSVL.

The rearrangement links TRBV5-4 to TRBJ2-1; 10 nucleotides match TRBD2. Germline loops: CDR1 SGHNT, CDR2 YYREEE (reference sequence). CDR3 size: 16 residues. Losses at the gene ends were 7 bases for V and 0 bases for J; bases not matched to a gene: 7. As DNA, the CDR3 is TGTGCCAGCGGCACTAGCGGGGAGAGCTCCTACAATGAGCAGTTCTTC. It translates to CASGTSGESSYNEQFF.

The chain employs TRBV6-1 and TRBJ2-7; D perhaps matches TRBD2 (7 bases). CDR3 size: 15 residues. Germline V gene sequence: CDR1 MNHNS, CDR2 SASEGT. The V end was cut by 2 bases, the J end by 2 bases, with 13 bases between. The CDR3 sequence: CASSEQAGATYEQYF. CDR3 nucleotides: TGTGCCAGCAGTGAACAGGCGGGGGCCACCTACGAGCAGTACTTC.

The CDR3: CASSQGTGAGAFF. CDR3 sequence (DNA): TGCGCCAGCAGCCAAGGGACAGGGGCTGGAGCTTTCTTT. V gene TRBV4-1 combines with J gene TRBJ1-1; TRBD1 matches 9 bases. Germline lookup yields CDR1 MGHRA and CDR2 YSYEKL. The CDR3 has 13 residues. V was clipped by 1 base and J by 10 bases; unmatched bases: 4.